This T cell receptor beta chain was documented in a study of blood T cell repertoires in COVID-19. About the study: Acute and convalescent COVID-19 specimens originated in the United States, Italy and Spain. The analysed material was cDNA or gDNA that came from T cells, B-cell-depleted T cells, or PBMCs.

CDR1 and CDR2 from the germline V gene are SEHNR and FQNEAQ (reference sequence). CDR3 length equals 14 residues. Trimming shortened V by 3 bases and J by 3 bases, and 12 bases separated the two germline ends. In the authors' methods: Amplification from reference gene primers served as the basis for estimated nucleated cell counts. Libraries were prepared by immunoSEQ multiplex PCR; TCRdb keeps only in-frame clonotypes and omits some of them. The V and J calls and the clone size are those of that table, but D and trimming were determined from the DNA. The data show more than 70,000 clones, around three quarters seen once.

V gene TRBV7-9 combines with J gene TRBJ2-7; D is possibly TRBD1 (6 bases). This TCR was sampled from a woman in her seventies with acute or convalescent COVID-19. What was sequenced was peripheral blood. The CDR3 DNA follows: TGTGCCAGCAGCTTCAGGGGCGGGTTCTACGAGCAGTACTTC. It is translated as CASSFRGGFYEQYF.